Listed here are 3 T cell receptor beta chains from one sample, sequenced in a study of cytomegalovirus exposure and HLA in healthy donors. PCR amplification relied on 60 Vbeta primers (plus 13 Jbeta primers). Method: immunoSEQ multiplex PCR; TCRdb's copy keeps in-frame clones and lacks some. The top ten clones hold under 6% of a sample with 180,000 or so clones, around 80% of them seen once. The source material was PBMCs. Receptors were obtained from a woman aged 50 to 65 in good health and CMV-seropositive.

Concerning this clone: At one end the junction does not follow the germline gene, possibly because of a read error. The chain combines TRBV11-2 with TRBJ1-1; 9 bases agree with TRBD1. Germline V lookup: CDR1 SGHAT, CDR2 FQNNGV. CDR3 length: 14 amino acids. Written as DNA, the CDR3 is TGTGCCAGCAGCGCAGGGACAGGGAACCCTGAAGCTTTCTTT. This sequence encodes CASSAGTGNPEAFF.

The genes are TRBV19 and TRBJ2-5, with D hard to call. Trimming took 4 bases from V and 4 from J, leaving 10 bases between them. CDR1 is LNHDA and CDR2 is SQIVND in the germline V gene (reference sequence). CDR3 size: 13 residues. CDR3 residues: CASSTRSVETQYF. The CDR3 coding sequence is TGTGCCAGTAGTACCCGCAGCGTAGAGACCCAGTACTTC.

The count of this clone is one. The rearrangement links TRBV2 to TRBJ2-7; weak D call: TRBD2 (7 bases). This CDR3 comprises 14 residues. V dropped 6 bases and J dropped 0 bases, with 12 bases sitting between them. Germline V lookup: CDR1 SNHLY, CDR2 FYNNEI. In DNA, the CDR3 is TGTGCCAGCAGGGGAGGGGGTAGCTCCTACGAGCAGTACTTC. Its protein product is CASRGGGSSYEQYF.